This T cell receptor beta chain was captured by sequencing in a study of cytomegalovirus exposure and HLA in healthy donors. A multiplex PCR was run with 60 Vbeta primers and 13 Jbeta primers. TCRdb's table, derived via immunoSEQ multiplex PCR, lists solely in-frame clones and lacks some. The table records roughly 140,000 clones, around 77% of them present only once. CDR1 is SGHAT, CDR2 FQNNGV, per germline. This CDR3 contains 15 residues. Trimming cost V 5 bases and J 4 bases; bases outside gene matches: 6. This clone was found once. The sample was PBMCs. This chain connects TRBV11-2 to TRBJ2-5; 11 bases fit TRBD1. This sequence was found in a woman in her forties in good health and CMV-seropositive. The DNA for the CDR3 is TGTGCCAGCAGCATAGGGACAGGGGGTCGAGAGACCCAGTACTTC. This encodes CASSIGTGGRETQYF.